These 32 T cell receptor beta chains share one sample of origin, sequenced in a study of T cells in localized non-small cell lung cancer. Measured with immunoSEQ multiplex PCR; TCRdb has only the in-frame clones, and not every one. The repertoire has roughly 1,700 clones, approximately 24% of them found once; the top ten carry over 8%. The material sequenced was lung tumor tissue, taken before any cancer treatment. These receptors were collected from a male donor at least 60 years old with stage II squamous cell lung carcinoma.

This clone is medium-sized (0.01 to 0.1%) within its sample. The chain links TRBV12-2 to TRBJ2-2; the table's TRBD1 call for D was not verified on the DNA. TRBV12-2 is a recognized pseudogene. The CDR3 sequence is 15 residues long. The CDR3 loop reads CATTTGTGNTGELFF. The CDR3 coding sequence is TGTGCCACCACGACCGGGACAGGGAACACCGGGGAGCTGTTTTTT.

This clone is classed as large. The CDR3 loop reads CASSQGGVGQYF. In nucleotides, the CDR3 is TGTGCCAGCAGTCAGGGGGGAGTCGGGCAGTACTTC. This chain links TRBV6-8 with TRBJ2-7; D perhaps matches TRBD1 (7 bases). Germline V gene data show CDR1 as MNHGY and CDR2 as SAAAGT. The CDR3 is 12 amino acids. V lost 5 bases, J lost 9 bases, and 14 bases lay in between.

This rearrangement joins TRBV6-8 to TRBJ2-1; D remains unclear. CDR1 is MNHGY and CDR2 is SAAAGT in the germline V gene. Deletions cut 2 bases from V and 0 bases from J, with 8 bases between. CDR3 size: 15 residues. The CDR3 here is CASSYEQSSYNEQFF. The CDR3 bases are TGTGCCAGCAGTTACGAGCAGAGCTCCTACAATGAGCAGTTCTTC.

A few counts support this clone. This chain connects TRBV6-8 to TRBJ1-1; 7 nucleotides align to TRBD1. J gave up 1 base and V 2 bases, and 10 bases lay outside the gene matches. CDR1 MNHGY and CDR2 SAAAGT come from the germline V gene. This CDR3 region has 17 residues. CDR3 DNA: TGTGCCAGCAGTTACAGTGGGACAGCGCTCCGGAACACTGAAGCTTTCTTT. It encodes CASSYSGTALRNTEAFF.

Only a few counts were recorded for this clone. The CDR3 DNA reads as TGTGCCAGCAGCCTCACAGGGGGCTCCTACAATGAGCAGTTCTTC. Translated: CASSLTGGSYNEQFF. The V gene is TRBV11-3, the J gene TRBJ2-1, with 8 bases aligning to TRBD1. Germline V gene sequence: CDR1 SGHNT, CDR2 YENEEA. The junction had 3 bases not matched to a gene; V was cut back by 5 bases and J by 0 bases. The CDR3 runs 15 residues.

This clone qualifies as medium-sized (0.01 to 0.1%). V is TRBV11-3 and J is TRBJ1-1; no definite D call. The V end was cut by 1 base, the J end by 2 bases, with 14 bases between. The germline CDR1 and CDR2 sequences are SGHNT and YENEEA. This CDR3 contains 16 residues. For the CDR3, the DNA is TGTGCCAGCAGCTTAGGGGGTCGTGCCCTCAACACTGAAGCTTTCTTT. It is translated as CASSLGGRALNTEAFF.

This clone is classed as medium-sized. The rearrangement uses TRBV9 and TRBJ2-1; possible D gene TRBD2, 5 bases. This CDR3 region has 15 residues. Germline CDR1 SGDLS, CDR2 YYNGEE. Trimming removed 0 bases from V and 0 bases from J, with 7 bases in between. The DNA for the CDR3 is TGTGCCAGCAGCGTAGGTAGCGACTCCTACAATGAGCAGTTCTTC. Residues: CASSVGSDSYNEQFF. Together with reference TRBV9 and TRBJ2-1, the CDR3 gives the full variable domain: DSGVTQTPKHLITATGQRVTLRCSPRSGDLSVYWYQQSLDQGLQFLIQYYNGEERAKGNILERFSAQQFPDLHSELNLSSLELGDSALYFCASSVGSDSYNEQFFGPGTRLTVL.

This clone was counted a few times. This chain joins TRBV29-1 and TRBJ2-7; either TRBD1 or TRBD2 may fit D (6 bases each). The CDR3 sequence is 12 residues long. The germline gives CDR1 SQVTM, CDR2 ANQGSEA. The ends were cut back, 7 bases at V and 4 bases at J, with 14 bases in the middle. The CDR3 protein is CSATGGKYEQYF. The CDR3 DNA reads as TGCAGCGCTACCGGGGGCAAGTACGAGCAGTACTTC.

This clone was counted only a few times. The chain recombines TRBV10-2 with TRBJ1-1; D unresolved. Germline loops: CDR1 WSHSY, CDR2 SAAADI. The CDR3 is 12 amino acids. V was trimmed by 8 bases and J by 0 bases, leaving 7 bases between them. The CDR3 nucleotides are TGCGCCAGCTCGTCGGTGAACACTGAAGCTTTCTTT. It specifies CASSSVNTEAFF.

This rearrangement joins TRBV5-1 to TRBJ2-2; 7 nucleotides line up with TRBD1. The CDR3 length is 16 residues. Germline V gene data show CDR1 as SGHRS and CDR2 as YFSETQ. Trimming cost V 4 bases and J 4 bases; bases outside gene matches: 10. For the CDR3, the DNA is TGCGCCAGCAGCCTCGAGGGGGCGCTGAGCACCGGGGAGCTGTTTTTT. Its translation is CASSLEGALSTGELFF.

V is TRBV6-8 and J is TRBJ1-1, with TRBD1 as a possible D gene (6 bases). Germline assignment: CDR1 MNHGY and CDR2 SAAAGT. The CDR3 runs to 15 residues. Trimming stripped 10 bases from V and 3 bases from J, with 21 bases between. The CDR3 sequence is CATRVITGKYTEAFF. The DNA for the CDR3 is TGTGCCACAAGGGTGATAACAGGGAAATACACTGAAGCTTTCTTT.

This clone was counted between two and nine times. The chain joins TRBV6-8 to TRBJ1-2, with D maybe TRBD1 (5 bases). The CDR3 length is 13 residues. V was shortened by 10 bases and J by 8 bases, with 20 bases between the two germline ends. Germline V gene sequence: CDR1 MNHGY, CDR2 SAAAGT. This chain's CDR3 is CAIRALSGEGYTF. The CDR3 coding sequence is TGTGCCATCAGGGCCCTCTCGGGGGAAGGCTACACCTTC.

The sample holds a few counts of this clone. The chain joins TRBV11-3 to TRBJ2-3; TRBD2 matches at 10 bases. The CDR3 consists of 15 residues. V shed 5 bases and J 2 bases; nucleotides not matched to a gene: 4. CDR1 SGHNT and CDR2 YENEEA come from the germline V gene. CDR3 coding DNA: TGTGCCAGCAGCGTGGGACTAGCGATCACAGATACGCAGTATTTT. Translating it yields CASSVGLAITDTQYF.

This clone counts as medium-sized. The chain joins TRBV11-3 to TRBJ1-1; 7 nucleotides line up with TRBD1. The J segment lost 0 bases and the V segment lost 5 bases, leaving 3 bases of the junction unmatched. Germline V lookup: CDR1 SGHNT, CDR2 YENEEA. The CDR3 totals 14 residues. CDR3 nucleotide sequence: TGTGCCAGCAGCAGACAGGGAATGAACACTGAAGCTTTCTTT. This codes for CASSRQGMNTEAFF.

The chain links TRBV19 to TRBJ2-5, with D uncertain. The CDR3 is made up of 13 amino acids. Germline V gene data show CDR1 as LNHDA and CDR2 as SQIVND (reference sequence). V lost 1 base to trimming and J lost 2 bases, with 5 bases between them. CDR3 sequence (DNA): TGTGCCAGTAGTATAGGGTCTCAAGAGACCCAGTACTTC. This encodes CASSIGSQETQYF. The full variable domain, in which reference TRBV19 and TRBJ2-5 provide the parts outside the CDR3, is DGGITQSPKYLFRKEGQNVTLSCEQNLNHDAMYWYRQDPGQGLRLIYYSQIVNDFQKGDIAEGYSVSREKKESFPLTVTSAQKNPTAFYLCASSIGSQETQYFGPGTRLLVL.

In this sample, this clone is medium-sized. The V gene is TRBV11-3, the J gene TRBJ2-3; D unresolved. In germline, CDR1 is SGHNT, CDR2 YENEEA. The V end was cut by 3 bases, the J end by 2 bases, with 9 bases between. The length of the CDR3 is 14 residues. The CDR3 protein is CASSLSGSTDTQYF. Written as DNA, the CDR3 is TGTGCCAGCAGCTTGTCAGGATCCACAGATACGCAGTATTTT.

The chain carries TRBV6-8 and TRBJ2-7; TRBD1 agrees at 7 bases. This CDR3 region has 14 residues. The germline gives CDR1 MNHGY, CDR2 SAAAGT. J lost 2 bases, V lost 5 bases, and 6 bases had no gene match. CDR3 DNA: TGTGCCAGCAGTCAGGGACAGCAAGCCTACGAGCAGTACTTC. This translates into CASSQGQQAYEQYF.

This clone is large (0.1 to 1%). A read error may account for a junction end that differs from germline. The chain links TRBV6-8 to TRBJ1-1; D is undetermined. The CDR3 spans 14 residues. Looked up from germline, CDR1 is MNHGY and CDR2 is SAAAGT. This chain's CDR3 is CASSDSGGHPETFF. Written as DNA, the CDR3 is TGTGCCAGCAGTGATTCCGGAGGGCACCCTGAAACTTTCTTT.

A few counts support this clone. This rearrangement joins TRBV11-3 to TRBJ2-7, with a tentative D call TRBD2 (6 bases). Trimming stripped 4 bases from V and 1 base from J, with 17 bases between. Germline values: CDR1 SGHNT, CDR2 YENEEA. The CDR3 length is 16 residues. The CDR3 DNA reads as TGTGCCAGCAGCTGGGCAGGAGGGGCTGGGTCCTACGAGCAGTACTTC. It specifies CASSWAGGAGSYEQYF.

This clone counts as medium-sized. V usage is TRBV4-1 and J usage is TRBJ2-1, with D perhaps TRBD2 (6 bases). Germline V gives CDR1 MGHRA, CDR2 YSYEKL. The V end was cut by 0 bases, the J end by 7 bases, with 10 bases between. CDR3 size: 14 residues. In DNA form, the CDR3 reads TGCGCCAGCAGCCAAGAGGGCGGGGTAAATGAGCAGTTCTTC. This sequence encodes CASSQEGGVNEQFF.

This clone was seen more than once but under ten times. A junction boundary mismatches the germline segment, possibly from a read error. For the CDR3, the DNA is TGTGCCATCAGTTCCGGGACTAGTGCGTCCTACGAGCAGTACTTC. Translation gives CAISSGTSASYEQYF. The gene calls are TRBV6-8 and TRBJ2-7; the match to TRBD2 covers 8 bases. Germline loops: CDR1 MNHGY, CDR2 SAAAGT. The CDR3 is 15 amino acids.

V and J are TRBV5-1 and TRBJ2-5; 7 bases agree with TRBD1. This CDR3 is built from 15 residues. Germline V CDR1 and CDR2: SGHRS, YFSETQ. J was trimmed by 1 base and V by 0 bases; bases with no gene match: 3. CDR3 DNA sequence: TGCGCCAGCAGCTTGGGGGGACAGTCCCAAGAGACCCAGTACTTC. Amino acid sequence: CASSLGGQSQETQYF. Full variable domain (outside the CDR3, taken from reference TRBV5-1 and TRBJ2-5): KAGVTQTPRYLIKTRGQQVTLSCSPISGHRSVSWYQQTPGQGLQFLFEYFSETQRNKGNFPGRFSGRQFSNSRSEMNVSTLELGDSALYLCASSLGGQSQETQYFGPGTRLLVL.

The chain employs TRBV11-3 and TRBJ1-2; D perhaps matches TRBD1 (5 bases). This CDR3 has 15 residues. From germline, CDR1 is SGHNT and CDR2 YENEEA. V dropped 0 bases and J dropped 7 bases, with 15 bases sitting between them. The CDR3: CASSLDTGVRGGYTF. In DNA form, the CDR3 reads TGTGCCAGCAGCTTAGATACAGGCGTGAGGGGTGGCTACACCTTC.

This clone is deemed medium-sized. V gene TRBV11-3 combines with J gene TRBJ2-7, with D maybe TRBD2 (6 bases). The germline CDR1 and CDR2 sequences are SGHNT and YENEEA. The CDR3 runs to 15 residues. Between the trimmed V and J ends, which lost 5 bases and 3 bases, there was a span of 17 bases. As DNA, the CDR3 is TGTGCCAGCAGCCTGGCTGGGGGGAACGTCTACGAGCAGTACTTC. Translating it yields CASSLAGGNVYEQYF.

The rearrangement links TRBV28 to TRBJ1-4; a possible D gene is TRBD1 (5 bases). The germline V and J ends were trimmed by 3 bases and 4 bases, with 15 bases remaining between them. This CDR3 comprises 16 residues. Germline CDR1 and CDR2: MDHEN and SYDVKM. This CDR3 reads CASSLAGVGSNEKLFF. CDR3 nucleotides: TGTGCCAGCAGTTTGGCGGGGGTCGGGAGTAATGAAAAACTGTTTTTT.

The J gene is TRBJ2-3, the V gene TRBV5-1; TRBD1 matches 10 bases. The V and J ends lost 4 bases and 5 bases, in that order; junction bases with no gene match: 10. Germline values: CDR1 SGHRS, CDR2 YFSETQ. The CDR3 totals 16 residues. CDR3 residues: CASSRLTGGFQDTQYF. In DNA, the CDR3 is TGCGCCAGCAGCCGATTGACAGGGGGCTTCCAAGATACGCAGTATTTT.

This clone turned up a few times. V gene TRBV10-2 combines with J gene TRBJ1-2; TRBD1 matches 7 bases. CDR1 and CDR2 (germline): WSHSY, SAAADI. V lost 3 bases to trimming and J lost 4 bases; unmatched junction nucleotides: 11. The CDR3 contains 16 residues. CDR3 residues: CASSEGPTGLRYGYTF. The DNA of the CDR3 is TGCGCCAGCAGTGAAGGCCCGACAGGGCTCCGCTATGGCTACACCTTC.

V and J are TRBV10-2 and TRBJ1-3, with D perhaps matching TRBD1 (6 bases). CDR3 length: 17 residues. V was pared by 0 bases and J by 4 bases, with 16 bases between. Germline assignment: CDR1 WSHSY and CDR2 SAAADI. Here the CDR3 DNA reads TGCGCCAGCAGTGAGTCATTAGGGCAGGGGCTCGGAAACACCATATATTTT. Amino acids: CASSESLGQGLGNTIYF.

The chain joins TRBV10-2 to TRBJ1-3; D remains ambiguous. Germline values: CDR1 WSHSY, CDR2 SAAADI. Trimming left V 0 bases short and J 3 bases short, with 6 bases between. This CDR3 is built from 14 residues. The CDR3 DNA is TGCGCCAGCAGTGAGTCTGGACTTGGAAACACCATATATTTT. It yields the protein CASSESGLGNTIYF.

This clone has more than one count but fewer than ten. This sequence joins TRBV9 and TRBJ1-5, with 8 nucleotides matching TRBD1. The CDR3 runs 15 residues. Germline CDR1 SGDLS, CDR2 YYNGEE. V lost 4 bases, J lost 3 bases, and 6 bases stayed unmatched. Written as DNA, the CDR3 is TGTGCCAGCAGCCTGGGACAGGACCTCAATCAGCCCCAGCATTTT. As protein: CASSLGQDLNQPQHF.

This chain joins TRBV11-3 and TRBJ1-3; weak D call: TRBD1 (5 bases). Germline CDR1 is SGHNT and CDR2 is YENEEA. CDR3 length: 14 residues. Trimming pared 4 bases from V and 4 bases from J, leaving 11 bases between. In DNA, the CDR3 is TGTGCCAGCAGCTCCCGGGACCTAGGAAACACCATATATTTT. It codes for CASSSRDLGNTIYF.

This clone came up a few times. The gene calls are TRBV29-1 and TRBJ2-1; a weak D match, TRBD2 (7 bases). Germline CDR1 SQVTM, CDR2 ANQGSEA. V was clipped by 7 bases and J by 7 bases, with 23 bases between them. The CDR3 length is 15 residues. The DNA of the CDR3 is TGCAGCGCACGGAAGGGGGTGCGGGAGTGGAATGAGCAGTTCTTC. It is translated as CSARKGVREWNEQFF.